A selection of T cell receptor beta chains follows, all from one sample in a study of early T cells in non-severe SARS-CoV-2 infection. Via MiXCR, TCRdb re-called the 5' RACE reads, giving one row per CDR3 protein. The sample yields roughly 83,000 distinct CDR3 sequences, over 9.5% seen once. Sequenced material: whole blood, taken at baseline. These receptors all come from an adult who was a healthcare worker with PCR-confirmed SARS-CoV-2 infection or an uninfected control (not recorded which). The CDR3 runs from the conserved cysteine through the conserved F or W. Size is omitted from some rows. Given values are once, few, many or a class for expanded clones.

clone_size	v_call	j_call	cdr3_aa
many	TRBV12-3/TRBV12-4	TRBJ1-4	CASSRSIGLGEKLFF
.	TRBV18	TRBJ1-1	CASLLTGDTEAFF
.	TRBV3-1	TRBJ2-1	CASSQGPSEQFF
few	TRBV5-1	TRBJ2-5	CASSPDSLETQYF
many	TRBV7-8	TRBJ1-4	CASSRDREGRNEKLFF
many	TRBV20-1	TRBJ2-7	CSARALTRGNHEQYF
.	TRBV29-1	TRBJ2-5	CSVAQGVQETQYF
few	TRBV4-2	TRBJ2-7	CASSQRQDPYEQYF
.	TRBV28	TRBJ1-6	CASSPPTGTYSPLHF
few	TRBV5-4	TRBJ2-3	CASSAPGTDTQYF
.	TRBV10-3	TRBJ1-3	CAISPGPRGTIYF
few	TRBV12-3/TRBV12-4	TRBJ2-3	CASRKAGTDTQYF
few	TRBV12-3/TRBV12-4	TRBJ1-5	CASGYSGRQPQHF
many	TRBV20-1	TRBJ2-1	CSASSRGGSYNEQFF
many	TRBV14	TRBJ1-1	CASSHRGFTEAFF
many	TRBV12-3/TRBV12-4	TRBJ2-1	CASSLSSRGPNEQFF
few	TRBV5-1	TRBJ2-2	CASSLTGNTGELFF
.	TRBV14	TRBJ1-1	CASSQDRVYTEAFF
few	TRBV29-1	TRBJ2-3	CSVWEGADTQYF
few	TRBV29-1	TRBJ2-6	CSVADGANVLTF
few	TRBV29-1	TRBJ2-5	CSVEVRAALQETQYF
few	TRBV12-3/TRBV12-4	TRBJ2-2	CASRDRTNTGELFF
.	TRBV10-2	TRBJ2-2	CASILGGTSGELFF
.	TRBV28	TRBJ2-7	CASSFKRGAYEQYF
few	TRBV11-3	TRBJ1-1	CASSPLLGNTEAFF
many	TRBV14	TRBJ1-2	CASRTGHGYTF
few	TRBV25-1	TRBJ2-7	CASSGLVPYEQYF
few	TRBV20-1	TRBJ1-5	CSARGGTGNNQPQHF
few	TRBV15	TRBJ1-5	CATSRNGQGNQPQHF
.	TRBV29-1	TRBJ1-4	CSVKGTDSNEKLFF
few	TRBV20-1	TRBJ1-5	CSARGTGDNQPQHF
few	TRBV10-3	TRBJ1-1	CAAGTGTNTEAFF
.	TRBV6-2/TRBV6-3	TRBJ2-3	CASSYGTSGDTDTQYF
.	TRBV10-3	TRBJ2-5	CAVGNVGETQYF
.	TRBV6-4	TRBJ1-6	CASSATGDGSPLHF
.	TRBV10-2	TRBJ2-6	CASSPSHSGANVLTF
.	TRBV5-4	TRBJ2-7	CASSFRQGDGEQYF